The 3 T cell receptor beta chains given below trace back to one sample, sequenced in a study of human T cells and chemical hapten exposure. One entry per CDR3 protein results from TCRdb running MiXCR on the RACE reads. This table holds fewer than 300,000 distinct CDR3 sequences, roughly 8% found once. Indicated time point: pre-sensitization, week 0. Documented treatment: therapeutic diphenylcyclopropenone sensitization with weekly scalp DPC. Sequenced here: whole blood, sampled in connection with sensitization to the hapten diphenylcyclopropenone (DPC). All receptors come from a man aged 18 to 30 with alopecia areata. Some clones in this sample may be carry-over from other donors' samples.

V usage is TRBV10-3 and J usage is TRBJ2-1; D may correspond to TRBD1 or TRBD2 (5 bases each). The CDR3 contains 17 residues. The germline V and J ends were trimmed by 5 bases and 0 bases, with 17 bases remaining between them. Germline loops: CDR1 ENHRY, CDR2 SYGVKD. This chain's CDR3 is CAISPPGPQSSYNEQFF. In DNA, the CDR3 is TGTGCCATCAGTCCCCCGGGACCCCAGAGCTCCTACAATGAGCAGTTCTTC.

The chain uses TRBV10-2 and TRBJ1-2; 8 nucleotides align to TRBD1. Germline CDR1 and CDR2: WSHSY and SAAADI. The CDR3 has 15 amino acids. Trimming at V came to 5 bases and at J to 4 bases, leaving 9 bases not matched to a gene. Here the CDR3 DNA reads TGCGCCAGCAGTACTGACAGGGGTTTGGGCTATGGCTACACCTTC. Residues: CASSTDRGLGYGYTF.

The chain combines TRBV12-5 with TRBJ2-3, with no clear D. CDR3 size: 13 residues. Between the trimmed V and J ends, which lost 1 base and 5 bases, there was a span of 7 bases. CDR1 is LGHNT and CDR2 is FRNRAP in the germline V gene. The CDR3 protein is CASGLAEGDTQYF. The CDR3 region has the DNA TGTGCTAGTGGTTTGGCAGAAGGAGATACGCAGTATTTT.